This T cell receptor beta chain was sequenced for a study of OX40 agonist ivuxolimab in advanced cancers. TCRdb keeps only in-frame clones here, not all; method: immunoSEQ multiplex PCR. Here the sample spans roughly 42,000 clones, around 86% being singletons. The CDR3 consists of 13 residues. Trimming removed 4 bases at V and 10 bases at J, with 17 bases between. The V gene's germline CDR1 is SGDLS and CDR2 YYNGEE. No patient had autoimmune disease or received systemic immunosuppression. The rearrangement links TRBV9 to TRBJ1-1; possibly TRBD1 for D (5 bases). This receptor was identified in an adult with an advanced solid tumor such as melanoma, head and neck, liver or kidney cancer. The sample in question was CD4+ or CD8+ T cells sorted from blood, obtained in a trial of the OX40 agonist ivuxolimab. CDR3: CASSPSGVGGAFF. The CDR3 nucleotides read TGTGCCAGCAGCCCCTCCGGAGTGGGGGGAGCTTTCTTT. Looking up the rest from reference TRBV9 and TRBJ1-1 gives the full variable domain: DSGVTQTPKHLITATGQRVTLRCSPRSGDLSVYWYQQSLDQGLQFLIQYYNGEERAKGNILERFSAQQFPDLHSELNLSSLELGDSALYFCASSPSGVGGAFFGQGTRLTVV.